This passage covers 13 T cell receptor beta chains from one sample sequenced in a study of CD8+CD57+ T cells in acquired aplastic anemia. CDR3 and TCR beta VDJ profiling relied on a genomic DNA template. TCRdb passed the reads through MiXCR, listing each CDR3 protein once. The sample has about 190,000 distinct CDR3 sequences, 64% seen once. Sequencing used sorted CD4+, CD8+, or CD8+CD57+ T cells (not recorded which) from PBMCs. The origin of the receptors is a human donor with severe aplastic anemia or a healthy control (not recorded which).

This clonotype was picked up one time. This rearrangement joins TRBV11-2 to TRBJ2-5; no clear D gene. CDR3 length: 14 amino acids. CDR1 is SGHAT and CDR2 is FQNNGV in the germline V gene. The germline V and J ends were trimmed by 7 bases and 5 bases, with 17 bases remaining between them. The CDR3 here is CASNRDLGNETQYF. CDR3 sequence (DNA): TGTGCCAGCAACCGCGACCTGGGAAATGAGACCCAGTACTTC.

This sequence joins TRBV7-9 and TRBJ2-2, with 9 nucleotides matching TRBD1. The germline V gene encodes CDR1 SEHNR and CDR2 FQNEAQ (reference sequence). Germline trimming cut 6 bases from V and 1 base from J; bases unmatched to any gene: 9. This CDR3 region has 17 residues. The CDR3, as DNA: TGTGCCAGCAGATCCGGGACAGGGATGGGGAACACCGGGGAGCTGTTTTTT. It yields the protein CASRSGTGMGNTGELFF.

In DNA, the CDR3 is TGTGCCAGCAGTCCGAAGAGCACAGATACGCAGTATTTT. Protein: CASSPKSTDTQYF. The chain carries TRBV27 and TRBJ2-3; D not certain. This CDR3 has 13 residues. V shed 5 bases and J shed 0 bases, with 6 bases lying between them. Germline lookup yields CDR1 MNHEY and CDR2 SMNVEV (reference sequence).

The chain carries TRBV27 and TRBJ2-3; 7 nucleotides match TRBD1. The germline CDR1 and CDR2 sequences are MNHEY and SMNVEV (reference sequence). V gave up 1 base and J gave up 3 bases; unmatched junction bases: 4. The CDR3 is 15 residues long. The CDR3 reads CASSLFGTATDTQYF. The CDR3 coding sequence is TGTGCCAGCAGTTTATTCGGGACAGCTACAGATACGCAGTATTTT.

CDR3 DNA: TGTGCCACCAGCAGAGCCAATTCACCCCTCCACTTT. Translated: CATSRANSPLHF. The chain joins TRBV15 to TRBJ1-6; D is undetermined. CDR3 length: 12 amino acids. Trimming took 1 base from V and 7 from J, leaving 2 bases between them. Germline V gives CDR1 LNHNV, CDR2 YYDKDF (reference sequence).

This clonotype was seen a few times. The chain couples TRBV15 to TRBJ2-5, with D perhaps TRBD1 or TRBD2 (5 bases each). This CDR3 has 14 amino acids. Between the trimmed V and J ends, which lost 7 bases and 5 bases, there was a span of 17 bases. Germline V gene data show CDR1 as LNHNV and CDR2 as YYDKDF (reference sequence). CDR3 bases: TGTGCCACCATAGCCCGAGGGGCGGACGAGACCCAGTACTTC. Translating it yields CATIARGADETQYF.

This clonotype was seen only once. This chain uses TRBV20-1 with TRBJ2-3; D tentatively fits TRBD1 or TRBD2 (6 bases each). The CDR3 length is 14 residues. Germline V lookup: CDR1 DFQATT, CDR2 SNEGSKA (reference sequence). Trimming took 1 base from V and 5 from J, leaving 13 bases between them. The CDR3, as DNA: TGCAGTGCTAGAGTACGGGGGCGTCGAGATACGCAGTATTTT. This encodes CSARVRGRRDTQYF.

In its sample, this clonotype was seen many times. V is TRBV14 and J is TRBJ2-1; maybe TRBD1 (7 bases). Germline-derived CDR1 and CDR2 are SGHDN and FVKESK. There are 15 residues in the CDR3. The germline V and J ends were trimmed by 2 bases and 10 bases, with 18 bases remaining between them. DNA of the CDR3: TGTGCCAGCAGCCAAACGCAGGGGGGTAAGGTAGAGCAGTTCTTC. It yields the protein CASSQTQGGKVEQFF.

The chain couples TRBV20-1 to TRBJ1-2, with TRBD1 matching 7 bases. Germline assignment: CDR1 DFQATT and CDR2 SNEGSKA (reference sequence). The CDR3 loop spans 13 amino acids. V lost 1 base, J lost 6 bases, and 5 bases stayed unmatched. The CDR3 spells CSARGGGWDGYTF. The CDR3 bases are TGCAGTGCTAGAGGAGGGGGCTGGGATGGCTACACCTTC.

The chain combines TRBV5-1 with TRBJ2-3; a possible D gene is TRBD2 (6 bases). Looked up from germline, CDR1 is SGHRS and CDR2 is YFSETQ. The CDR3 has 14 amino acids. Trimming shortened V by 6 bases and J by 2 bases, and 13 bases separated the two germline ends. This chain's CDR3 is CASTRDSFTDTQYF. CDR3 in DNA: TGCGCCAGCACGAGGGACTCATTCACAGATACGCAGTATTTT. The full variable domain, with the rest looked up from reference TRBV5-1 and TRBJ2-3, is KAGVTQTPRYLIKTRGQQVTLSCSPISGHRSVSWYQQTPGQGLQFLFEYFSETQRNKGNFPGRFSGRQFSNSRSEMNVSTLELGDSALYLCASTRDSFTDTQYFGPGTRLTVL.

This sequence joins TRBV19 and TRBJ1-4; D remains ambiguous. V was cut by 5 bases and J by 0 bases, with 10 bases left in between. Looked up from germline, CDR1 is LNHDA and CDR2 is SQIVND (reference sequence). The CDR3 contains 15 residues. The CDR3 loop reads CASSRRQSTNEKLFF. CDR3 bases: TGTGCCAGTAGTCGCAGACAATCAACTAATGAAAAACTGTTTTTT.

V and J are TRBV20-1 and TRBJ2-7, with TRBD1 matching over 9 bases. CDR1 DFQATT and CDR2 SNEGSKA come from the germline V gene (reference sequence). V dropped 3 bases and J dropped 4; count of bases not matched to a gene: 7. CDR3 length equals 14 residues. The CDR3 DNA follows: TGCAGTGCTAGCCGGACAGGGGAAGTGTACGAGCAGTACTTC. It encodes CSASRTGEVYEQYF.

The chain joins TRBV19 to TRBJ1-5, with 7 bases aligning to TRBD1. J was trimmed by 5 bases and V by 9 bases; bases with no gene match: 16. Germline values: CDR1 LNHDA, CDR2 SQIVND (reference sequence). This CDR3 has 16 residues. CDR3 DNA sequence: TGTGCCAGCCACGACAGGGCGTCGCCAAGGGATCAGCCCCAGCATTTT. Protein sequence: CASHDRASPRDQPQHF.